One and the same sample provided the 17 T cell receptor beta chains below, sequenced in a study of cytomegalovirus exposure and HLA in healthy donors (dated by TCRdb to 2016 to 2017). Library prep was done by the immunoSEQ multiplex PCR assay. A mixture of 60 forward primers for TCR Vbeta segments and 13 reverse primers for TCR Jbeta segments was used in the multiplex PCR. As stored in TCRdb, this immuneACCESS dataset retains in-frame rearrangements with V and J assigned. A fraction of the clones does not appear; measured against another copy, unresolved V genes explain less than half of the discrepancy, and the remainder lacks a known reason. This sample gives about 200,000 clones in total; roughly 78% of them show up just once. The biggest ten clones account for 1.5% of the sample. The source material was PBMCs. The receptors shown here come from a girl aged 10 to 17 in good health and CMV-seropositive.

The V and J genes are TRBV11-3 and TRBJ1-6; D is uncertain. Deletions cut 1 base from V and 0 bases from J, with 10 bases between. The V gene's germline CDR1 is SGHNT and CDR2 YENEEA. The CDR3 extends over 17 amino acids. The CDR3 region is CASSLGRLNSYNSPLHF. In DNA form, the CDR3 reads TGTGCCAGCAGCTTAGGTCGGTTAAACTCCTATAATTCACCCCTCCACTTT.

This clone has a handful of counts. This chain joins TRBV11-2 and TRBJ1-2, with TRBD1 matching 9 bases. J lost 5 bases, V lost 5 bases, and 9 bases had no gene match. The germline CDR1 and CDR2 sequences are SGHAT and FQNNGV. The CDR3 totals 15 residues. The CDR3 here is CASSAPGQGSYGYTF. In DNA, the CDR3 is TGTGCCAGCAGCGCCCCGGGACAGGGTAGTTATGGCTACACCTTC.

The chain links TRBV6-6 to TRBJ1-3; the D is unclear. This CDR3 spans 15 amino acids. V gave up 2 bases and J gave up 0 bases, with 8 bases separating them. CDR1 MNHNY and CDR2 SVGAGI come from the germline V gene (reference sequence). CDR3 sequence reads: CASSYQRSSGNTIYF. The CDR3 coding sequence is TGTGCCAGCAGTTACCAACGTAGCTCTGGAAACACCATATATTTT.

The V gene is TRBV4-1, the J gene TRBJ1-4; a weak D match, TRBD1 (5 bases). Germline CDR1 reads MGHRA; CDR2 reads YSYEKL. The V end lost 0 bases, the J end lost 0 bases, and 14 bases lay between the germline ends. The CDR3 consists of 18 residues. CDR3 nucleotides: TGCGCCAGCAGCCAAGATCGTCAGGGAACTGCAACTAATGAAAAACTGTTTTTT. It codes for CASSQDRQGTATNEKLFF.

The J gene is TRBJ2-7, the V gene TRBV6-1, with D possibly matching TRBD1 (5 bases). The CDR3 spans 11 residues. Germline values: CDR1 MNHNS, CDR2 SASEGT. The V gene lost 8 bases and the J gene lost 5 bases, with 10 bases spanning the gap. The CDR3 sequence is CASSAGNEQYF. The CDR3, as DNA: TGTGCCAGCTCGGCAGGGAACGAGCAGTACTTC.

CDR3 sequence: CASSYSKGVKGETQYF. CDR3 nucleotide sequence: TGTGCCAGCAGTTACTCGAAAGGGGTTAAAGGGGAGACCCAGTACTTC. This rearrangement joins TRBV6-5 to TRBJ2-5, with a weak D call TRBD1 (5 bases). V lost 0 bases, J lost 5 bases, and 16 bases lay in between. Germline values: CDR1 MNHEY, CDR2 SVGAGI. The CDR3 is 16 residues long.

The chain couples TRBV29-1 to TRBJ1-1, with TRBD1 matching 7 bases. The CDR3 spans 14 residues. Germline trimming cut 7 bases from V and 3 bases from J; bases unmatched to any gene: 11. The germline V gene encodes CDR1 SQVTM and CDR2 ANQGSEA. The CDR3 reads CSALPTGIDTEAFF. In DNA form, the CDR3 reads TGCAGCGCCCTACCGACAGGGATAGACACTGAAGCTTTCTTT.

This clone has only one observation. The chain recombines TRBV10-3 with TRBJ1-2; D is unclear. CDR1 ENHRY and CDR2 SYGVKD come from the germline V gene. Trimming stripped 7 bases from V and 3 bases from J, with 15 bases between. CDR3 length: 14 amino acids. The CDR3 protein is CAINGLSRDYGYTF. In DNA, the CDR3 is TGTGCCATCAATGGACTCTCGAGGGACTATGGCTACACCTTC.

This clone was counted once. The gene calls are TRBV11-2 and TRBJ1-5; D is unresolved. The ends were cut back, 0 bases at V and 3 bases at J, with 12 bases in the middle. The CDR3 has 16 amino acids. Germline V gene data show CDR1 as SGHAT and CDR2 as FQNNGV. CDR3 sequence (DNA): TGTGCCAGCAGCTTAGATATCGACACTTACAATCAGCCCCAGCATTTT. Protein: CASSLDIDTYNQPQHF.

V gene TRBV6-5 combines with J gene TRBJ1-2; D gene ambiguous. This CDR3 spans 13 amino acids. V lost 7 bases and J lost 2, with 11 bases in between. Looked up from germline, CDR1 is MNHEY and CDR2 is SVGAGI. Here the CDR3 DNA reads TGTGCCAGCACCAGACAAGGAAACTATGGCTACACCTTC. Residues: CASTRQGNYGYTF.

V and J are TRBV5-5 and TRBJ1-2, with TRBD1 as a possible D gene (6 bases). Trimming shortened V by 0 bases and J by 7 bases, and 19 bases separated the two germline ends. The germline gives CDR1 SGHKS, CDR2 YYEKEE (reference sequence). This CDR3 is 16 amino acids long. The CDR3 region has the DNA TGTGCCAGCAGCTTGGTTTCTTCGGCAGGGGCTGGTGGCTACACCTTC. Protein: CASSLVSSAGAGGYTF.

The rearrangement joins TRBV6-5 to TRBJ1-2, with D unresolved. Germline assignment: CDR1 MNHEY and CDR2 SVGAGI. The CDR3 contains 13 residues. Trimming removed 6 bases from V and 2 bases from J, with 10 bases in between. CDR3 DNA sequence: TGTGCCAGCAGCAAGAATAGCAACTATGGCTACACCTTC. This encodes CASSKNSNYGYTF.

The V call is TRBV11-2, the J call TRBJ2-7; tentative D call: TRBD2 (6 bases). Per the germline V gene, CDR1 is SGHAT and CDR2 is FQNNGV. V dropped 1 base and J dropped 4 bases, with 11 bases sitting between them. The CDR3 totals 14 residues. The CDR3 region has the DNA TGTGCCAGCAGCTTAGTGGCGGGAAATTACGAGCAGTACTTC. Its protein product is CASSLVAGNYEQYF.

The chain couples TRBV7-2 to TRBJ1-2; no clear D gene. Germline CDR1 and CDR2: SGHTA and FQGNSA. The CDR3 is made up of 15 amino acids. Deletions cut 1 base from V and 0 bases from J, with 9 bases between. CDR3 residues: CASSLGAAPNYGYTF. The CDR3 DNA is TGTGCCAGCAGCTTAGGCGCGGCTCCTAACTATGGCTACACCTTC.

This clone was recorded only once. The rearrangement uses TRBV30 and TRBJ2-7, with D possibly matching TRBD2 (6 bases). Deletions cut 4 bases from V and 6 bases from J, with 19 bases between. CDR1 and CDR2 (germline): GTSNPN, SVGIG (reference sequence). This CDR3 contains 14 residues. CDR3 in amino acids: CAWTLKGLRGEQYF. The CDR3 DNA reads TGTGCCTGGACCCTAAAGGGACTTAGGGGCGAGCAGTACTTC.

J is TRBJ1-2 and V is TRBV18; 8 positions match TRBD1. The CDR3 is 16 residues long. Germline-derived CDR1 and CDR2 are KGHSH and LQKENI. The J segment lost 4 bases and the V segment lost 0 bases, leaving 7 bases of the junction unmatched. The CDR3: CASSPPLAGGPYGYTF. The CDR3 DNA sequence: TGTGCCAGCTCACCACCGCTAGCAGGGGGCCCCTATGGCTACACCTTC.

V is TRBV18 and J is TRBJ2-3, with D unresolved. Germline CDR1 is KGHSH and CDR2 is LQKENI. Trimming stripped 3 bases from V and 2 bases from J, with 6 bases between. The CDR3 is 13 amino acids. CDR3 loop: CASSPGATDTQYF. The DNA of the CDR3 is TGTGCCAGCTCACCTGGAGCCACAGATACGCAGTATTTT. The whole variable domain, filled in from reference TRBV18 and TRBJ2-3, reads NAGVMQNPRHLVRRRGQEARLRCSPMKGHSHVYWYRQLPEEGLKFMVYLQKENIIDESGMPKERFSAEFPKEGPSILRIQQVVRGDSAAYFCASSPGATDTQYFGPGTRLTVL.